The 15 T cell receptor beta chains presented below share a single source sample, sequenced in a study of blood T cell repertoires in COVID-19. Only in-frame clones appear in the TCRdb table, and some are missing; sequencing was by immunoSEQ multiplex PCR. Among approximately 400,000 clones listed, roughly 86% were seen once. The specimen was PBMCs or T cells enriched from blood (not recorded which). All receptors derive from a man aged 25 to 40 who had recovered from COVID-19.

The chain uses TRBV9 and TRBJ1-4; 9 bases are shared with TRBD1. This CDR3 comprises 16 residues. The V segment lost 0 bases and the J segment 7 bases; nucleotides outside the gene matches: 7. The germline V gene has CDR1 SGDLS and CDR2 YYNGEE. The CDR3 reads CASSVASGTGTEKLFF. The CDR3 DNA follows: TGTGCCAGCAGCGTAGCTAGTGGGACAGGGACTGAAAAACTGTTTTTT.

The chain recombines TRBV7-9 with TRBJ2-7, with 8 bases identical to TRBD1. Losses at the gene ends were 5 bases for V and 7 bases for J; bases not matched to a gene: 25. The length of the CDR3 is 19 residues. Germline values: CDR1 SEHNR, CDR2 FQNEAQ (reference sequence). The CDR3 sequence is CASSHWEPRGGRGRREQYF. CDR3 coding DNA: TGTGCCAGCAGCCACTGGGAACCACGCGGTGGCAGGGGGCGTCGAGAGCAGTACTTC.

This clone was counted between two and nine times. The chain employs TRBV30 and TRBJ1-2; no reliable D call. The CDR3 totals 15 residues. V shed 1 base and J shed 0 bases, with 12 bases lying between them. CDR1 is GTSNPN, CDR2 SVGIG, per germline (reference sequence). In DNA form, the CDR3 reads TGTGCCTGGAGTGGCGGATACCGGGCTAACTATGGCTACACCTTC. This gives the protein CAWSGGYRANYGYTF.

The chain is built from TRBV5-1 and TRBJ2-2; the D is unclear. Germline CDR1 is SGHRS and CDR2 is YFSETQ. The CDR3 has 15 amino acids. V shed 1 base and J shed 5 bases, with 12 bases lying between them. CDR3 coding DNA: TGCGCCAGCAGCTTGCAAACTCCTGGTACCGGGGAGCTGTTTTTT. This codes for CASSLQTPGTGELFF.

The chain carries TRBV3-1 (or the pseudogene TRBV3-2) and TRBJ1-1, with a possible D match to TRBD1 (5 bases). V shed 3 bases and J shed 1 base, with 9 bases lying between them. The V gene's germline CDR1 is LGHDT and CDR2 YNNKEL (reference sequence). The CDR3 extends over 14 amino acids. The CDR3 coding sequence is TGTGCCAGCAGCCAGGAGACAGAGAACACTGAAGCTTTCTTT. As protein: CASSQETENTEAFF.

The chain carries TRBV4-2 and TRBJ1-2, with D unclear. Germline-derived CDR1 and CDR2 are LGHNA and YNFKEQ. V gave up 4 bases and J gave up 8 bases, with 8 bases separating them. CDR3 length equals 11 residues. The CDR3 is CASSRREGYTF. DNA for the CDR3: TGTGCCAGCAGCCGACGGGAGGGCTACACCTTC.

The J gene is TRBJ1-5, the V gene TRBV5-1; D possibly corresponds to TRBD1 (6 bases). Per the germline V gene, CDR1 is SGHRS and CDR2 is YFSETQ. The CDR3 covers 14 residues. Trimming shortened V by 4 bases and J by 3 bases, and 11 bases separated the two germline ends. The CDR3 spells CASSTGQFNQPQHF. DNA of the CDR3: TGCGCCAGCAGCACGGGACAATTCAATCAGCCCCAGCATTTT.

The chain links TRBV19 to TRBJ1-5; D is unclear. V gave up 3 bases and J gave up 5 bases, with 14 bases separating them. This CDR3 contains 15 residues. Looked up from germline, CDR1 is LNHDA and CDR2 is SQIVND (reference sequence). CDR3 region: CASSIGRQPYQPQHF. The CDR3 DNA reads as TGTGCCAGTAGTATCGGTCGACAACCCTATCAGCCCCAGCATTTT.

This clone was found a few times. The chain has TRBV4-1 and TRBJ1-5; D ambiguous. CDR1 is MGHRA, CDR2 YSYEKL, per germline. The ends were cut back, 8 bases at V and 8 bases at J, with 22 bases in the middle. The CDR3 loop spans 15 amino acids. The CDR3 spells CASQPTSGSWEPQHF. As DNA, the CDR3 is TGCGCCAGCCAACCCACATCGGGGTCGTGGGAGCCCCAGCATTTT.

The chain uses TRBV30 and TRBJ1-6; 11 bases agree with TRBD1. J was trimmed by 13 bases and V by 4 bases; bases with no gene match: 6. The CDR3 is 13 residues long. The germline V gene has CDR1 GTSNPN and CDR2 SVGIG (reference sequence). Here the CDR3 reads CAWTGTGGIPLHF. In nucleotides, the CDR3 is TGTGCCTGGACCGGGACAGGGGGGATCCCCCTCCACTTT. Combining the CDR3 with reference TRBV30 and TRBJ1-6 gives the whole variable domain SQTIHQWPATLVQPVGSPLSLECTVEGTSNPNLYWYRQAAGRGLQLLFYSVGIGQISSEVPQNLSASRPQDRQFILSSKKLLLSDSGFYLCAWTGTGGIPLHFGNGTRLTVT.

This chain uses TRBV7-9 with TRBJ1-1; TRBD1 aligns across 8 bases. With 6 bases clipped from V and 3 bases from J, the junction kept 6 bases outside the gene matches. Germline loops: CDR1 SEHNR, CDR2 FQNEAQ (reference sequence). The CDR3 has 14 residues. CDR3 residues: CASRKETGDTEAFF. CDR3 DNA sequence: TGTGCCAGCAGGAAAGAGACAGGGGACACTGAAGCTTTCTTT.

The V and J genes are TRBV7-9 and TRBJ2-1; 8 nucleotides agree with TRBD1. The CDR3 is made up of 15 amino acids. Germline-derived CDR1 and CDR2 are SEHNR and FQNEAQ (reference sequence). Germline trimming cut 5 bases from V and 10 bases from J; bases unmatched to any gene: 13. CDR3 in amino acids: CASSPLGTGGNEQFF. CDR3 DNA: TGTGCCAGCAGCCCTCTCGGGACAGGCGGTAACGAGCAGTTCTTC.

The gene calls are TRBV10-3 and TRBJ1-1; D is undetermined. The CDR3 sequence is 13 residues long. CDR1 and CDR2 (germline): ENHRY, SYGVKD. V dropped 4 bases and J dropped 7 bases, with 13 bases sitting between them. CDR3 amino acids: CAISGGDGYEAFF. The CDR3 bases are TGTGCCATCAGTGGCGGTGACGGGTATGAAGCTTTCTTT.

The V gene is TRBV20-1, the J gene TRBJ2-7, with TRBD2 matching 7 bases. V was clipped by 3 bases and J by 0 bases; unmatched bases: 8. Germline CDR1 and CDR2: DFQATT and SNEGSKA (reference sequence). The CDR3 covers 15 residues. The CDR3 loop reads CSASLAGDSSYEQYF. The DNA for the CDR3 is TGCAGTGCTAGTTTGGCGGGAGATAGCTCCTACGAGCAGTACTTC.

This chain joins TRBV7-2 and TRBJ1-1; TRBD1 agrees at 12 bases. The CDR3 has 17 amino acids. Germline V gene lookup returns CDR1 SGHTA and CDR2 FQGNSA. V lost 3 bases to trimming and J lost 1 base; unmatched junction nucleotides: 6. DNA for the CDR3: TGTGCCAGCAGCTTGGCGGGACAGGGGGCCCAGAACACTGAAGCTTTCTTT. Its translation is CASSLAGQGAQNTEAFF.